The following is a T cell receptor (beta chain) sequence with its context. The antigen is not known. These data originate in a study of T cell repertoires in cytomegalovirus infection. The overall study: HLA-C-restricted CMV epitopes, recently identified, and well-studied HLA-B-restricted ones were used by the study. CMV infection plus the matching HLA type was flagged by public TCR beta signatures. Study-wide points: Within the response measured ex vivo, HLA-C-restricted CMV-specific TCR beta clonotypes were dominant.

The CDR3 extends over 15 amino acids. Germline CDR1 reads ENHRY; CDR2 reads SYGVKD. Trimming cost V 4 bases and J 5 bases; bases outside gene matches: 6. TCRdb analysed the reads with MiXCR anew, one entry per CDR3 protein. This sample has about 340,000 distinct CDR3 sequences; 25% to 35% occur once, and the top ten carry around 20%. The source was cultured PBMCs, collected from culture after CMV antigen stimulation. The source of this sequence is a human donor in good health (CMV status not recorded). Some clones in this sample may be carry-over from other donors' samples. V gene TRBV10-3 combines with J gene TRBJ2-1, with TRBD1 matching over 9 bases. CDR3 residues: CAISGTGGMNNEQFF. CDR3 nucleotide sequence: TGTGCCATCAGTGGCACAGGGGGCATGAACAATGAGCAGTTCTTC.